This record looks at one TCR beta chain sequence and its context. These data originate in a study of blood T cell repertoires in COVID-19. Study context: The origin of the acute and convalescent COVID-19 samples was the United States, Italy and Spain. T cells, B-cell-depleted T cells, or PBMCs supplied cDNA or gDNA.

Per the study methods: Amplification of reference gene primers was used by the study to estimate nucleated cell counts. Only in-frame clones appear in the TCRdb table, and some are missing; sequencing was by immunoSEQ multiplex PCR. That table furnishes V, J and clone size, whereas the DNA furnished D and trimming. The data show 95,000 to 150,000 clones, about nine tenths seen once. This TCR derives from a man aged 40-50 years with acute or convalescent COVID-19. The sequenced sample was peripheral blood.

Written as DNA, the CDR3 is TGTGCCAGCAGCTTGAATGGGGACATCACCGGGGAGCTGTTTTTT. Translation gives CASSLNGDITGELFF. The chain uses TRBV5-4 and TRBJ2-2; D might be TRBD1 (6 bases). Germline assignment: CDR1 SGHNT and CDR2 YYREEE (reference sequence). V shed 1 base and J shed 4 bases, with 11 bases lying between them. The CDR3 runs 15 residues.